This is a list of T cell receptor beta chains from one sample in a study of shared clonotypes between healthy human individuals. Profiling relied on immunoSEQ multiplex PCR, and the TCRdb table lists in-frame clones only, not all of them. The sample comprises just over 2,000,000 clones, just under 95% of which are singletons, and about 1.1% rests with the top ten. Sequencing was done on a sample of naive CD8+ T cells sorted from blood. These receptors all stem from a man aged 18 to 30 in good health. CDR3s include the opening cysteine and the closing phenylalanine or tryptophan. D genes are given only for firm matches. Clone size is shown for a subset of rows, as once, few, many or a class of expanded clone.

CDR3 protein | CDR3 DNA | CDR3 length | J gene | D gene | clone size | V gene
CASSLEGGGSSYEQYF | TGTGCCAGCAGCTTAGAAGGGGGTGGAAGCTCCTACGAGCAGTACTTC | 16 | TRBJ2-7 | . | once | TRBV13
CASSEGSLLEQFF | TGTGCCAGCAGTGAAGGGTCTCTCCTTGAGCAGTTCTTC | 13 | TRBJ2-1 | . | . | TRBV2
CASSYRAGANVLTF | TGTGCCAGCAGTTACAGGGCTGGGGCCAACGTCCTGACTTTC | 14 | TRBJ2-6 | . | . | TRBV28
CASSLAEQGARETQYF | TGTGCCAGCAGCTTAGCGGAGCAGGGGGCGCGGGAGACCCAGTACTTC | 16 | TRBJ2-5 | TRBD1 | . | TRBV7-9
CASSLVGVGQGSNQPQHF | TGTGCCAGCAGCTTAGTTGGGGTGGGGCAGGGTAGCAATCAGCCCCAGCATTTT | 18 | TRBJ1-5 | . | . | TRBV7-8
CASSPYGSGTNEQFF | TGTGCCAGCAGCCCTTATGGTAGCGGAACCAATGAGCAGTTCTTC | 15 | TRBJ2-1 | . | . | TRBV13
CASSLALVPGNTIYF | TGTGCCAGCAGCTTGGCATTGGTCCCTGGAAACACCATATATTTT | 15 | TRBJ1-3 | . | . | TRBV5-6
CSVDGDRFYEQYF | TGCAGCGTTGACGGGGACAGATTCTACGAGCAGTACTTC | 13 | TRBJ2-7 | TRBD1 | . | TRBV29-1
CASTWALYEQYF | TGTGCCAGCACCTGGGCGCTCTACGAGCAGTACTTC | 12 | TRBJ2-7 | . | . | TRBV6-1
CASSPIRPTGREATNEKLFF | TGTGCCAGCTCACCAATTCGCCCTACAGGGAGGGAGGCAACTAATGAAAAACTGTTTTTT | 20 | TRBJ1-4 | . | once | TRBV18
CASSGESGSGYGYTF | TGTGCCAGCAGTGGGGAATCCGGGAGTGGCTATGGCTACACCTTC | 15 | TRBJ1-2 | . | . | TRBV6-1
CASSGKYNEQFF | TGTGCCAGTAGCGGGAAATACAATGAGCAGTTCTTC | 12 | TRBJ2-1 | TRBD2 | once | TRBV25-1
CAISEELSYEQYF | TGTGCCATCAGTGAGGAACTTTCCTACGAGCAGTACTTC | 13 | TRBJ2-7 | . | . | TRBV10-3
CASSQAGRLYEQYF | TGCGCCAGCAGCCAAGCAGGTAGACTCTACGAGCAGTACTTC | 14 | TRBJ2-7 | . | . | TRBV4-1
CASSYPPRGTGELFF | TGTGCCAGCAGTTACCCCCCCAGGGGGACCGGGGAGCTGTTTTTT | 15 | TRBJ2-2 | TRBD1 | . | TRBV6-5
CASSEGVGGFISNQPQHF | TGTGCCAGCAGTGAAGGGGTGGGAGGGTTTATTAGCAATCAGCCCCAGCATTTT | 18 | TRBJ1-5 | . | . | TRBV6-1
CASSFAVSPSTDTQYF | TGTGCCAGCAGCTTTGCGGTGTCACCTAGCACAGATACGCAGTATTTT | 16 | TRBJ2-3 | . | . | TRBV5-6
CASSQADTSATEAFF | TGCGCCAGCAGCCAAGCCGACACTAGCGCGACTGAAGCTTTCTTT | 15 | TRBJ1-1 | . | . | TRBV4-1
CASRLGGRGQPQHF | TGTGCCAGCAGACTTGGGGGGCGCGGTCAGCCCCAGCATTTT | 14 | TRBJ1-5 | . | once | TRBV27
CASSRTGIGYGYTF | TGTGCCAGCAGCAGGACAGGGATTGGCTATGGCTACACCTTC | 14 | TRBJ1-2 | TRBD1 | . | TRBV6-5
CASSRRQTDTQYF | TGCGCCAGCAGCCGACGACAGACAGATACGCAGTATTTT | 13 | TRBJ2-3 | . | . | TRBV4-1
CASSLSLDEQFF | TGTGCCAGCAGCTTGTCCCTAGATGAGCAGTTCTTC | 12 | TRBJ2-1 | . | . | TRBV11-2
CAWSAQLANEQFF | TGTGCCTGGAGTGCGCAACTAGCTAATGAGCAGTTCTTC | 13 | TRBJ2-1 | . | once | TRBV30
CASSAGGRDEQFF | TGTGCCAGCAGTGCCGGCGGCCGGGATGAGCAGTTCTTC | 13 | TRBJ2-1 | . | . | TRBV6-5
CASSQQGQKGYTF | TGTGCCAGCAGTCAACAGGGGCAAAAAGGCTACACCTTC | 13 | TRBJ1-2 | TRBD1 | few | TRBV2
CASSLLTTEGNSPLHF | TGTGCCAGCAGTCTCCTTACGACAGAGGGGAATTCACCCCTCCACTTT | 16 | TRBJ1-6 | . | few | TRBV2
CASNKAGGAGDEQYF | TGTGCCAGCAACAAAGCAGGGGGTGCTGGAGACGAGCAGTACTTC | 15 | TRBJ2-7 | TRBD1 | . | TRBV28
CASSQGTGTYEQYF | TGCGCCAGCAGCCAGGGGACAGGGACCTACGAGCAGTACTTC | 14 | TRBJ2-7 | TRBD1 | . | TRBV4-1
CASSYETSGGTEAFF | TGTGCCAGCAGTTATGAGACCTCAGGGGGCACTGAAGCTTTCTTT | 15 | TRBJ1-1 | TRBD1 | . | TRBV6-5
CASSLAVTSGPYEQYF | TGTGCCAGCAGCTTAGCGGTGACTAGCGGACCCTACGAGCAGTACTTC | 16 | TRBJ2-7 | TRBD2 | . | TRBV7-8
CASSTTDSYEQYF | TGTGCCAGCAGCACCACGGACAGCTACGAGCAGTACTTC | 13 | TRBJ2-7 | . | . | TRBV5-4
CASSTWPSQGTIYF | TGTGCCAGCAGCACCTGGCCCTCACAGGGGACCATATATTTT | 14 | TRBJ1-3 | TRBD1 | . | TRBV27
CASSTRTVTSGRISGELFF | TGTGCCAGCAGCACCAGGACGGTGACTAGCGGGAGGATATCCGGGGAGCTGTTTTTT | 19 | TRBJ2-2 | TRBD2 | . | TRBV7-9
CASSFTGPTGELFF | TGTGCCAGCAGCTTTACAGGGCCCACCGGGGAGCTGTTTTTT | 14 | TRBJ2-2 | . | few | TRBV5-6
CASSQGGYNEQFF | TGTGCCAGTAGCCAGGGTGGCTACAATGAGCAGTTCTTC | 13 | TRBJ2-1 | . | . | TRBV19
CSVTTELNTEAFF | TGCAGCGTTACGACAGAGTTGAACACTGAAGCTTTCTTT | 13 | TRBJ1-1 | . | . | TRBV29-1
CAISDIRGNEKLFF | TGTGCCATCAGTGATATTAGGGGTAATGAAAAACTGTTTTTT | 14 | TRBJ1-4 | . | . | TRBV10-3
CASSQGFAPGPGYTF | TGCGCCAGCAGCCAAGGTTTCGCGCCAGGGCCTGGCTACACCTTC | 15 | TRBJ1-2 | . | . | TRBV4-1
CASSAPEGQGYGYTF | TGTGCCAGCAGTGCGCCAGAGGGACAGGGCTATGGCTACACCTTC | 15 | TRBJ1-2 | TRBD1 | . | TRBV2
CASSLTSQDYGYTF | TGCGCCAGCAGCTTGACCTCACAGGACTATGGCTACACCTTC | 14 | TRBJ1-2 | . | . | TRBV5-1
CASSAGTDQETQYF | TGTGCCAGCAGCGCCGGGACAGACCAAGAGACCCAGTACTTC | 14 | TRBJ2-5 | TRBD1 | . | TRBV9
CASSLFQGRYEQYF | TGTGCCAGCAGTTTATTTCAGGGTCGATACGAGCAGTACTTC | 14 | TRBJ2-7 | . | . | TRBV27
CASSLLLGSTEGNGYTF | TGTGCCAGCAGCTTATTGTTGGGATCCACGGAGGGAAATGGCTACACCTTC | 17 | TRBJ1-2 | . | . | TRBV7-9
CASSIRDWDSNQPQHF | TGTGCCAGTAGTATAAGGGACTGGGATAGCAATCAGCCCCAGCATTTT | 16 | TRBJ1-5 | . | . | TRBV19
CASSYSEDDNQPQHF | TGTGCCAGCAGTTACTCTGAGGACGACAATCAGCCCCAGCATTTT | 15 | TRBJ1-5 | . | . | TRBV6-6
CASSEALAGGDFTDTQYF | TGTGCCAGCAGTGAAGCGCTCGCGGGAGGGGATTTCACAGATACGCAGTATTTT | 18 | TRBJ2-3 | TRBD2 | once | TRBV2
CASSLQPSYEQYF | TGTGCCAGCAGTTTACAGCCCTCCTACGAGCAGTACTTC | 13 | TRBJ2-7 | . | . | TRBV28
CASSLLPRYEQYF | TGTGCCAGCAGTTTATTGCCCCGTTACGAGCAGTACTTC | 13 | TRBJ2-7 | . | once | TRBV27